This T cell receptor beta chain was sequenced for a study of cytomegalovirus exposure and HLA in healthy donors. This CDR3 spans 16 amino acids. The germline gives CDR1 KGHSH, CDR2 LQKENI. V lost 3 bases to trimming and J lost 4 bases; unmatched junction nucleotides: 8. Study observations and caveats: What a later analysis reportedly showed was that an Asian-associated ancestry cluster had fewer N-insertions than the roughly 720-donor mean. Later analysis indicated greater clonal expansion among HLA-associated TCR beta chains than among equally common other chains. Earlier analysis looked at TCR beta V segments, and most were productive about 90% or about 30% of the time. Later analysis showed most CMV-associated TCR beta chains appearing HLA-restricted.

The study ran its PCR with 60 Vbeta and 13 Jbeta primers. The method was immunoSEQ multiplex PCR; TCRdb's version includes in-frame clones alone and lacks a portion of them. This sample has about 130,000 clones; roughly 83% occur once, and the top ten carry around 18%. A word on this clone: Its antigen is undetermined.

The V gene is TRBV18, the J gene TRBJ2-5; 10 nucleotides match TRBD1. The sample taken for sequencing was PBMCs. This receptor was taken from a man between 18 and 35 years old in good health and CMV-seropositive. The CDR3 DNA reads as TGTGCCAGCTCACCGCGGGACAGGGGATCGTCAGAGACCCAGTACTTC. Translation: CASSPRDRGSSETQYF.